The 17 T cell receptor beta chains listed next were all sequenced from one sample in a study of response to subunit inactivated influenza vaccine. Each CDR3 protein gets one entry after TCRdb re-called the RT-PCR reads with MiXCR. The sample holds just under 250,000 distinct CDR3 sequences, about 12% seen once. The specimen was non-naive T cells sorted from PBMCs, collected less than 15 days before vaccination. The receptors come from a man aged 50 to 59 who received an inactivated influenza vaccine.

This clonotype has more than one count but fewer than ten. The V and J genes are TRBV6-1 and TRBJ1-6; the D gene is possibly TRBD1 (6 bases). There are 14 residues in the CDR3. Germline CDR1 MNHNS, CDR2 SASEGT. V dropped 6 bases and J dropped 10 bases, with 16 bases sitting between them. CDR3 loop: CASRQAGVGSPLHF. CDR3 DNA: TGTGCCAGCAGACAAGCAGGGGTTGGATCACCCCTCCACTTT.

This clonotype was detected only a few times. The chain has TRBV10-3 and TRBJ2-7; D is uncertain. The CDR3 sequence is 14 residues long. Between the trimmed V and J ends, which lost 6 bases and 2 bases, there was a span of 14 bases. CDR1 and CDR2 (germline): ENHRY, SYGVKD. CDR3 in DNA: TGTGCCATCAGGGCCACTTCTACCGCCTACGAGCAGTACTTC. This translates into CAIRATSTAYEQYF.

In its sample, this clonotype was seen many times. J is TRBJ2-1 and V is TRBV4-3, with 12 bases aligning to TRBD2. This CDR3 contains 16 residues. J lost 5 bases, V lost 3 bases, and 5 bases had no gene match. Germline V lookup: CDR1 LGHNA, CDR2 YSLEER. DNA of the CDR3: TGCGCCAGCAGCCATTCTAGCGGGAGGGCCGACAATGAGCAGTTCTTC. Amino acid sequence: CASSHSSGRADNEQFF.

As for this clonotype: One base away lies a much larger clone, so this may be a sequencing read error. This rearrangement joins TRBV20-1 to TRBJ2-1; 8 bases agree with TRBD1. This CDR3 is built from 14 residues. CDR1 and CDR2 from the germline V gene are DFQATT and SNEGSKA (reference sequence). With 3 bases clipped from V and 14 bases from J, the junction kept 15 bases outside the gene matches. DNA of the CDR3: TGCAGTGCTAGGTCCTTGGGACAGGACGGCTTAGAGTTCTTC. Protein sequence: CSARSLGQDGLEFF.

At least ten counts were recorded for this clonotype. V is TRBV27 and J is TRBJ1-1, with D possibly matching TRBD1 (5 bases). The CDR3 loop spans 15 amino acids. V dropped 3 bases and J dropped 4 bases, with 15 bases sitting between them. CDR1 is MNHEY, CDR2 SMNVEV, per germline (reference sequence). CDR3: CASSLSGTGGTEAFF. For the CDR3, the DNA is TGTGCCAGCAGTTTGTCCGGGACGGGGGGCACTGAAGCTTTCTTT.

In this sample, this clonotype turned up many times. The chain carries TRBV23-1 and TRBJ1-2; unclear D gene. TRBV23-1 is designated an ORF whose function remains uncertain. The CDR3 has 13 amino acids. Trimming took 7 bases from V and 7 from J, leaving 16 bases between them. DNA of the CDR3: TGCGCCAGCAATGCCACGGGGAAATGTGGCTACACCTTC. Translated, it gives CASNATGKCGYTF.

This chain connects TRBV11-2 to TRBJ2-1, with 10 bases lining up with TRBD2. Germline CDR1 is SGHAT and CDR2 is FQNNGV. The ends lost 2 bases at V and 8 bases at J; junction bases unmatched: 9. The CDR3 is 16 amino acids. CDR3: CASSLWILAGSDEQFF. CDR3 nucleotide sequence: TGTGCCAGCAGCTTATGGATACTAGCGGGATCCGATGAGCAGTTCTTC.

The rearrangement links TRBV14 to TRBJ2-5; D gene unclear. The germline CDR1 and CDR2 sequences are SGHDN and FVKESK. This CDR3 comprises 13 residues. V was cut by 3 bases and J by 5 bases, with 10 bases left in between. The CDR3 region is CASSQWGLETQYF. DNA of the CDR3: TGTGCCAGCAGCCAGTGGGGTCTCGAGACCCAGTACTTC.

This clonotype was recorded a few times. The rearrangement uses TRBV5-5 and TRBJ2-4; a possible D gene is TRBD2 (6 bases). The V end lost 3 bases, the J end lost 1 base, and 14 bases lay between the germline ends. This CDR3 is built from 16 residues. Germline CDR1 and CDR2: SGHKS and YYEKEE (reference sequence). CDR3 region: CASSSLGGLAKNIQYF. In nucleotides, the CDR3 is TGTGCCAGCAGCTCCTTGGGGGGTCTGGCCAAAAACATTCAGTACTTC.

The chain recombines TRBV20-1 with TRBJ2-7; 10 positions match TRBD1. The CDR3 has 14 amino acids. The V segment lost 5 bases and the J segment 6 bases; nucleotides outside the gene matches: 10. The germline gives CDR1 DFQATT, CDR2 SNEGSKA (reference sequence). The CDR3 sequence is CSAVNPGTGVEQYF. The CDR3, as DNA: TGCAGTGCTGTTAATCCCGGGACAGGGGTCGAGCAGTACTTC.

V usage is TRBV6-1 and J usage is TRBJ2-7; no definite D call. The CDR3 runs to 13 residues. From germline, CDR1 is MNHNS and CDR2 SASEGT. The germline V and J ends were trimmed by 8 bases and 1 base, with 12 bases remaining between them. The DNA for the CDR3 is TGTGCCAGCGGAAGGGCGGCATCCTACGAGCAGTACTTC. Translation: CASGRAASYEQYF.

There are a few counts of this clonotype. J is TRBJ1-4 and V is TRBV4-3; 7 nucleotides agree with TRBD1. Unmatched junction bases numbered 2, after V lost 5 bases and J lost 2 bases. Per the germline V gene, CDR1 is LGHNA and CDR2 is YSLEER. This CDR3 has 14 amino acids. For the CDR3, the DNA is TGCGCCAGCAGCGAGGGGGCGACTAATGAAAAACTGTTTTTT. This codes for CASSEGATNEKLFF.

This clonotype was seen more than once but under ten times. V usage is TRBV20-1 and J usage is TRBJ2-1, with 7 bases that match TRBD1. The CDR3 is 12 amino acids. V was clipped by 5 bases and J by 8 bases; unmatched bases: 6. CDR1 and CDR2 (germline): DFQATT, SNEGSKA (reference sequence). The DNA for the CDR3 is TGCAGTGCTGACCTGACAGGGCATGAGCAGTTCTTC. Its translation is CSADLTGHEQFF.

The chain joins TRBV28 to TRBJ1-2; no clear D. The CDR3 spans 12 residues. V was trimmed by 3 bases and J by 6 bases, leaving 8 bases between them. CDR1 is MDHEN, CDR2 SYDVKM, per germline. In DNA, the CDR3 is TGTGCCAGCAGTTTTAAAGGGAATGGCTACACCTTC. Translating gives CASSFKGNGYTF.

The V call is TRBV15, the J call TRBJ2-6; the D is unclear. Germline values: CDR1 LNHNV, CDR2 YYDKDF (reference sequence). The V end lost 1 base, the J end lost 2 bases, and 6 bases lay between the germline ends. CDR3 length: 15 amino acids. The DNA for the CDR3 is TGTGCCACCAGCAGAGCATCCCCTGGGGCCAACGTCCTGACTTTC. This sequence encodes CATSRASPGANVLTF.

The rearrangement joins TRBV19 to TRBJ2-6, with D unclear. In germline, CDR1 is LNHDA, CDR2 SQIVND (reference sequence). The CDR3 has 13 amino acids. V lost 0 bases, J lost 13 bases, and 10 bases lay in between. This CDR3 is CASSIDLFRVLTF. CDR3 DNA sequence: TGTGCCAGTAGTATAGATCTTTTCCGAGTCCTGACTTTC.

This rearrangement joins TRBV18 to TRBJ2-2, with TRBD1 as a possible D gene (6 bases). The V gene's germline CDR1 is KGHSH and CDR2 LQKENI. CDR3 length: 16 amino acids. Between the trimmed V and J ends, which lost 5 bases and 3 bases, there was a span of 16 bases. CDR3 DNA: TGTGCCAGCTCAACCATCGAGGACAGTTACACCGGGGAGCTGTTTTTT. This codes for CASSTIEDSYTGELFF.